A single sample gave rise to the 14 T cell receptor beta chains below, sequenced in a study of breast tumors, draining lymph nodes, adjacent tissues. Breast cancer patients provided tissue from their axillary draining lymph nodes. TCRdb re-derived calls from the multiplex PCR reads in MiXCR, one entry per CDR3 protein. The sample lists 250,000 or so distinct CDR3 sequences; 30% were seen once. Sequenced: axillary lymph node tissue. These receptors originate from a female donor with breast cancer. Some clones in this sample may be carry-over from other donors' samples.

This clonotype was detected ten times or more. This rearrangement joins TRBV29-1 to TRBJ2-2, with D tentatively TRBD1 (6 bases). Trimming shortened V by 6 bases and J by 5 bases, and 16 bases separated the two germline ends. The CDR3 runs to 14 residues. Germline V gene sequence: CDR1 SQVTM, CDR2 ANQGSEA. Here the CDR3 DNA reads TGCAGCGTGGCCAAATTACAGGGAACCGGGGAGCTGTTTTTT. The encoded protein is CSVAKLQGTGELFF.

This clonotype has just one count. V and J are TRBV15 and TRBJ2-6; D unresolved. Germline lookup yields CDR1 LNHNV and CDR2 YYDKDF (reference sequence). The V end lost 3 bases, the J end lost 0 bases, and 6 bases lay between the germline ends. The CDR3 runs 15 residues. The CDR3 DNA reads TGTGCCACCAGCAGTGCGCACTCTGGGGCCAACGTCCTGACTTTC. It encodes CATSSAHSGANVLTF. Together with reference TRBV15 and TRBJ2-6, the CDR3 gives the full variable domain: DAMVIQNPRYQVTQFGKPVTLSCSQTLNHNVMYWYQQKSSQAPKLLFHYYDKDFNNEADTPDNFQSRRPNTSFCFLDIRSPGLGDTAMYLCATSSAHSGANVLTFGAGSRLTVL.

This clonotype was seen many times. CDR3 residues: CASRVPGPGNTIYF. The CDR3 region has the DNA TGTGCCAGCAGGGTCCCAGGGCCTGGAAACACCATATATTTT. The gene calls are TRBV6-4 and TRBJ1-3; D may be TRBD1 (5 bases). This CDR3 has 14 residues. Per the germline V gene, CDR1 is MRHNA and CDR2 is SNTAGT. Trimming pared 6 bases from V and 2 bases from J, leaving 11 bases between.

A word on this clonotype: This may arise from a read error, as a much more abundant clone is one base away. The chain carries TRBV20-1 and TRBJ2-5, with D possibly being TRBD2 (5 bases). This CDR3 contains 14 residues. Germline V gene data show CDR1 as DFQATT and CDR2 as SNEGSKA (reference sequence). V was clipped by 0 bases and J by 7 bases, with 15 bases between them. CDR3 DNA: TGCAGTGCTAGAGATAGACTCACGCGGGCGACCCAGTACTTC. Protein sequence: CSARDRLTRATQYF.

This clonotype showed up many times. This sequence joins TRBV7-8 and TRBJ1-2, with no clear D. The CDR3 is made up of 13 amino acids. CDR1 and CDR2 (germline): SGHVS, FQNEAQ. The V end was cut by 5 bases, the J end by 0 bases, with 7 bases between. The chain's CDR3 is CASSRDTNYGYTF. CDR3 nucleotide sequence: TGTGCCAGCAGCCGGGATACTAACTATGGCTACACCTTC. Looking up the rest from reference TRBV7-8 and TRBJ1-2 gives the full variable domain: GAGVSQSPRYKVAKRGQDVALRCDPISGHVSLFWYQQALGQGPEFLTYFQNEAQLDKSGLPSDRFFAERPEGSVSTLKIQRTQQEDSAVYLCASSRDTNYGYTFGSGTRLTVV.

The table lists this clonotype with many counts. For the CDR3, the DNA is TGTGCCACCAAGAACGAAGGGGCGTTTAACGAGCAGTACTTC. Translation: CATKNEGAFNEQYF. This rearrangement joins TRBV10-3 to TRBJ2-7, with D tentatively TRBD1 (5 bases). This CDR3 region has 14 residues. Germline V gene lookup returns CDR1 ENHRY and CDR2 SYGVKD. Trimming pared 10 bases from V and 5 bases from J, leaving 21 bases between.

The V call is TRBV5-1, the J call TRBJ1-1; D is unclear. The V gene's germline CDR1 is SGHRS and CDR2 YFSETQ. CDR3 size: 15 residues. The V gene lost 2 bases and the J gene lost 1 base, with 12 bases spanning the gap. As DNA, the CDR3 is TGCGCCAGCAGCTTTGGCTACATGGAGAACACTGAAGCTTTCTTT. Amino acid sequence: CASSFGYMENTEAFF.

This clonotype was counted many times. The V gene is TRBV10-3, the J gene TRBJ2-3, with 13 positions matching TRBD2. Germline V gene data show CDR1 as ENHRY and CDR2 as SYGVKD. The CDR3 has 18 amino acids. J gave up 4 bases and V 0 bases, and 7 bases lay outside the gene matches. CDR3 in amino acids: CAISESGLAGPGPDTQYF. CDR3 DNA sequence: TGTGCCATCAGTGAGTCGGGACTAGCGGGACCAGGGCCAGATACGCAGTATTTT.

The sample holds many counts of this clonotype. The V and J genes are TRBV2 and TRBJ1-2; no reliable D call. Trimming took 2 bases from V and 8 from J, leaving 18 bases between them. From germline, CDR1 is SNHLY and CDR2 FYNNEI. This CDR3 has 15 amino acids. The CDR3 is CASSETRTDTRGYTF. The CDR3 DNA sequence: TGTGCCAGCAGTGAAACCCGGACCGACACGAGGGGCTACACCTTC.

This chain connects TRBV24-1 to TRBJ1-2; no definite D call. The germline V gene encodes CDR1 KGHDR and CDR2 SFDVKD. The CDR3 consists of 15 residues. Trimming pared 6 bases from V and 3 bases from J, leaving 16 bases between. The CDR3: CATSFSGREDYGYTF. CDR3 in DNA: TGTGCCACCAGTTTTTCCGGGAGGGAGGACTATGGCTACACCTTC.

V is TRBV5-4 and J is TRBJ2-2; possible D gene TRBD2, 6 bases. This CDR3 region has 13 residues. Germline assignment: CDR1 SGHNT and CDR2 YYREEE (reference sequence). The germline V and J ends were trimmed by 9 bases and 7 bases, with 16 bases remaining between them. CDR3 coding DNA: TGTGCCACCTCGGGGGTCTGGGGCGGGGAGCTGTTTTTT. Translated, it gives CATSGVWGGELFF.

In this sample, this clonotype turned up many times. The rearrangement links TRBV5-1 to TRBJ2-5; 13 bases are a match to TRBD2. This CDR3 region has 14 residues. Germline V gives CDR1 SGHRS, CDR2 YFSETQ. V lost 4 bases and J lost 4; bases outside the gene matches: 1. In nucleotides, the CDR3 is TGCGCCAGCAGCGGGACTAGCGGGATAGAGACCCAGTACTTC. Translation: CASSGTSGIETQYF.

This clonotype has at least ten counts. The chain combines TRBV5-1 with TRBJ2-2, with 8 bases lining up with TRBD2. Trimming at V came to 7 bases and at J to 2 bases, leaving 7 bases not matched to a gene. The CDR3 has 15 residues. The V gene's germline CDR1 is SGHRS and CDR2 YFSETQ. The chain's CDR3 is CASLPTSVNTGELFF. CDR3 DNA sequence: TGCGCCAGCCTTCCGACTAGCGTTAACACCGGGGAGCTGTTTTTT. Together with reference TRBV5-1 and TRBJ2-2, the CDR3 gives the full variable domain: KAGVTQTPRYLIKTRGQQVTLSCSPISGHRSVSWYQQTPGQGLQFLFEYFSETQRNKGNFPGRFSGRQFSNSRSEMNVSTLELGDSALYLCASLPTSVNTGELFFGEGSRLTVL.

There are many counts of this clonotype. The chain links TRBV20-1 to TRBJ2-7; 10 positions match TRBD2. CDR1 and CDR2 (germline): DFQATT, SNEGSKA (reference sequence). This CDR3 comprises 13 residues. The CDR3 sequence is CSVKAGGAYEQYF. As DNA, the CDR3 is TGCAGCGTTAAAGCGGGAGGGGCCTACGAGCAGTACTTC.